The clone carrying this T cell receptor beta chain was picked up one time. A quantity of about 0.5 to 1 ug RNA underwent reverse transcription using random hexamers. Using its own MiXCR run on the immunoSEQ multiplex PCR reads, TCRdb lists one record per CDR3 protein. Here the sample spans 130,000 or so distinct CDR3 sequences, just under 95% being singletons. V was clipped by 0 bases and J by 0 bases, with 15 bases between them. The CDR3 totals 19 residues. Germline CDR1 is SGHAT and CDR2 is FQNNGV. The sample belongs to a study of CD8 T cells in Susac syndrome. This rearrangement joins TRBV11-2 to TRBJ1-6, with a tentative D call TRBD1 (6 bases). This clonotype was obtained from a human donor with Susac syndrome. Sequenced material: CD8+ T cells from PBMCs. CDR3 in amino acids: CASSLDRGGQNSYNSPLHF. CDR3 bases: TGTGCCAGCAGCTTAGATCGGGGAGGACAGAACTCCTATAATTCACCCCTCCACTTT.